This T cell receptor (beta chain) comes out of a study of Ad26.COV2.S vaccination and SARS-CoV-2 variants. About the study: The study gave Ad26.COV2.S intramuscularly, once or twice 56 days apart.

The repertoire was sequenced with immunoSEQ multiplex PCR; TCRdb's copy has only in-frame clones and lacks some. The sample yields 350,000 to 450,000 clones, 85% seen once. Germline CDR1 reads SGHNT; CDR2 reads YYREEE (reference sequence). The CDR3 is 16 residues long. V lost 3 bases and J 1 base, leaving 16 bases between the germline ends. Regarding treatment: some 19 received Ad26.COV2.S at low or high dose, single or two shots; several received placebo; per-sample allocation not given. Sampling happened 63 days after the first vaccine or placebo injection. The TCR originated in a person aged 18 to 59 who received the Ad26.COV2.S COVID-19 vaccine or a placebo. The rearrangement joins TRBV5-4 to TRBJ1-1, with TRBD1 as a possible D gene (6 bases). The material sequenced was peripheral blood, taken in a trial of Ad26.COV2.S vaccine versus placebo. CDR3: CASSSRAGRGNTEAFF. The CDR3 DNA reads TGTGCCAGCAGCTCAAGGGCGGGCAGGGGGAACACTGAAGCTTTCTTT.